This T cell receptor beta chain derives from a study of CD8 T cells in ankylosing spondylitis. General study points: A motif in TCR beta, a set of under 10 highly homologous variants, appeared characteristic of ankylosing spondylitis blood. Clones that were linked to disease were CD8+ and were relatively rare in peripheral blood.

CDR1 is SEHNR, CDR2 FQNEAQ, per germline (reference sequence). The ends were cut back, 5 bases at V and 6 bases at J, with 20 bases in the middle. The CDR3 consists of 16 residues. TCRdb re-called the 5' RACE reads with MiXCR, one entry per CDR3 protein. The data contain roughly 230,000 distinct CDR3 sequences, about 10% of them singletons. This clonotype was counted only a few times. The antigen remains unidentified. The sequence was collected from a male donor with ankylosing spondylitis or in good health (not recorded which). Sample: blood, either unsorted or a sorted T cell fraction (not recorded which). This chain connects TRBV7-9 to TRBJ1-3; a possible D gene is TRBD1 (5 bases). CDR3 protein: CASSPRVGGSENTIYF. As DNA, the CDR3 is TGTGCCAGCAGCCCTCGTGTCGGGGGGAGCGAAAACACCATATATTTT.